This TCR beta chain was recorded in a study of spatial heterogeneity in lung cancer. Study information: The study sequenced follow-up PBMC samples when they were available, at a median of about two years after resection. There were, on average, more than ten raw-read appearances for each unique TCR and UMI combination. Beta-chain sequences were consistently detected more often than alpha-chain sequences.

The sample's time point: blood at routine non-recurrence follow-up after resection. Unsorted whole RNA samples from tumor, nontumor lung or frozen PBMC were sequenced. A distinct unique molecular identifier was carried by each TCR cDNA molecule. TCRdb reanalysed the 5' RACE reads using MiXCR and keeps one entry per CDR3 protein. The data contain about 47,000 distinct CDR3 sequences, roughly 8.1% of them singletons. The CDR3 contains 16 residues. Germline-derived CDR1 and CDR2 are MNHEY and SMNVEV (reference sequence). V dropped 5 bases and J dropped 2 bases, with 16 bases sitting between them. Sequences were derived from PBMCs, sampled at follow-up. The chain links TRBV27 to TRBJ2-1; D call uncertain. This clonotype was obtained from a female donor with early-stage non-small cell lung cancer. The chain's CDR3 is CASSPDPLLAYNEQFF. CDR3 nucleotide sequence: TGTGCCAGCAGTCCGGACCCCCTTCTGGCCTACAATGAGCAGTTCTTC.